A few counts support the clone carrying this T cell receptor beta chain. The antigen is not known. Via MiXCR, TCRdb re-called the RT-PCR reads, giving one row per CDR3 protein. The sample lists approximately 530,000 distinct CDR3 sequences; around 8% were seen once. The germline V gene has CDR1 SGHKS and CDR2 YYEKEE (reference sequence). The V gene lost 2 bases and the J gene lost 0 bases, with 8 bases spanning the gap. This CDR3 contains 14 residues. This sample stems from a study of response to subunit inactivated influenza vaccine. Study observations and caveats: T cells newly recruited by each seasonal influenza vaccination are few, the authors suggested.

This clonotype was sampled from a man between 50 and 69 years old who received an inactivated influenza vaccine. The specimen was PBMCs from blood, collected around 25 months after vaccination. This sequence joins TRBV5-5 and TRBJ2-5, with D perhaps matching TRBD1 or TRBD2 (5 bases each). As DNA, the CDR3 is TGTGCCAGCAGCTTCTGGGGGAACCAAGAGACCCAGTACTTC. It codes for CASSFWGNQETQYF. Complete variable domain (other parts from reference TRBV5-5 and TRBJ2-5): DAGVTQSPTHLIKTRGQQVTLRCSPISGHKSVSWYQQVLGQGPQFIFQYYEKEERGRGNFPDRFSARQFPNYSSELNVNALLLGDSALYLCASSFWGNQETQYFGPGTRLLVL.